The T cell receptor (beta chain) described here comes from a study of blood T cells in healthy people across ages. Study results and caveats: The lack of PBMC sorting stopped any conclusive naive versus antigen-experienced comparison. Higher diversity, along with more naive CD4+ cells, distinguished long-lived donors from aged donors. Strong correlation was found linking TCR beta diversity to naive T cell percentage.

The total RNA that was extracted per sample amounted to at least 6 micrograms. This clonotype was seen a few times. The target antigen is unknown. Germline loops: CDR1 MNHEY, CDR2 SVGAGI. With 6 bases removed from V and 0 bases from J, the gap between germline ends came to 4 bases. The CDR3 totals 12 residues. It was with a sample-barcoded 5' primer and a J-beta primer mix that a second PCR of roughly 7 to 12 cycles was run. One entry per CDR3 protein results from TCRdb running MiXCR on the 5' RACE reads. The table shows approximately 350,000 distinct CDR3 sequences, with approximately 51% occurring only once.

V and J are TRBV6-5 and TRBJ2-3; the D is unclear. The TCR originated in a man in his fifties or sixties in good health. Sequenced material: blood. CDR3 bases: TGTGCCAGCAGGGACAGCACAGATACGCAGTATTTT. Amino acid sequence: CASRDSTDTQYF.